The 24 T cell receptor beta chains below all came from one sample that was sequenced in a study of PD-1 blockade in classical Hodgkin lymphoma. The time point denotes: cycle 4 day 1 (C4D1), after less than 7 weeks of nivolumab. Brentuximab vedotin exposure varied among the patients, all of whom had relapsed after autologous stem cell transplantation. Clones were sequenced by immunoSEQ multiplex PCR, and TCRdb holds only the in-frame ones, with some missing. The sample includes 20,000 to 25,000 clones, about 80% seen only once; the top ten take around 7.2%. The specimen comprised peripheral blood mononuclear cells (PBMCs), sampled before the fourth cycle of nivolumab. The receptors stem from a human donor with classical Hodgkin lymphoma.

V gene TRBV7-2 combines with J gene TRBJ2-5, with D tentatively TRBD2 (6 bases). Germline assignment: CDR1 SGHTA and CDR2 FQGNSA. This CDR3 spans 14 amino acids. Trimming removed 1 base from V and 2 bases from J, with 8 bases in between. CDR3: CASSLGGGQETQYF. The DNA of the CDR3 is TGTGCCAGCAGCTTAGGGGGAGGACAAGAGACCCAGTACTTC.

The chain couples TRBV6-4 to TRBJ2-2; D is unresolved. The germline V and J ends were trimmed by 0 bases and 4 bases, with 3 bases remaining between them. The CDR3 extends over 13 amino acids. Per germline, CDR1 MRHNA and CDR2 SNTAGT. The CDR3 here is CASSDSSTGELFF. Here the CDR3 DNA reads TGTGCCAGCAGTGACTCGAGCACCGGGGAGCTGTTTTTT.

This sequence joins TRBV28 and TRBJ2-3, with 8 bases that match TRBD2. This CDR3 region has 16 residues. Germline lookup yields CDR1 MDHEN and CDR2 SYDVKM. V shed 3 bases and J 2 bases; nucleotides not matched to a gene: 7. The CDR3 here is CASSFQGLGPTDTQYF. CDR3 DNA sequence: TGTGCCAGCAGTTTTCAGGGACTAGGGCCCACAGATACGCAGTATTTT.

V and J are TRBV2 and TRBJ2-3; D is perhaps TRBD1 (5 bases). Deletions cut 3 bases from V and 6 bases from J, with 7 bases between. CDR3 length equals 12 residues. Germline loops: CDR1 SNHLY, CDR2 FYNNEI. The CDR3 spells CASSDRDDTQYF. The DNA of the CDR3 is TGTGCCAGCAGTGACAGGGATGATACGCAGTATTTT.

V is TRBV11-2 and J is TRBJ2-3, with D possibly matching TRBD2 (5 bases). Trimming took off 8 bases at V and 4 bases at J, with 10 bases between the two ends. This CDR3 contains 12 residues. Germline V gives CDR1 SGHAT, CDR2 FQNNGV. The CDR3 is CASRADPDTQYF. The CDR3 DNA reads TGTGCCAGCCGAGCGGATCCAGATACGCAGTATTTT.

This sequence joins TRBV11-2 and TRBJ2-1; 10 bases are shared with TRBD2. CDR1 and CDR2 (germline): SGHAT, FQNNGV. The ends lost 8 bases at V and 3 bases at J; junction bases unmatched: 7. The CDR3 loop spans 15 amino acids. The DNA of the CDR3 is TGTGCCAGCGGAAAAAGCGGGGGGGGCTACAATGAGCAGTTCTTC. Translated: CASGKSGGGYNEQFF.

The chain links TRBV28 to TRBJ2-5, with TRBD2 matching over 11 bases. CDR1 and CDR2 from the germline V gene are MDHEN and SYDVKM. The CDR3 runs to 15 residues. V lost 5 bases and J lost 5; bases outside the gene matches: 7. CDR3 nucleotides: TGTGCCAGCAGTGCCCTAGCGGGGGGAGCGGAGACCCAGTACTTC. It codes for CASSALAGGAETQYF.

The chain carries TRBV7-3 and TRBJ1-5; the D gene is possibly TRBD1 (6 bases). The CDR3 has 15 amino acids. V was pared by 7 bases and J by 3 bases, with 16 bases between. Germline values: CDR1 SGHTA, CDR2 FQGTGA. The CDR3 protein is CASTLGGSDNQPQHF. CDR3 DNA sequence: TGTGCCAGCACGCTAGGGGGATCCGACAATCAGCCCCAGCATTTT.

The chain is built from TRBV9 and TRBJ2-4; the match to TRBD2 covers 7 bases. Germline V CDR1 and CDR2: SGDLS, YYNGEE. The CDR3 is 17 amino acids. V gave up 4 bases and J gave up 5 bases; unmatched junction bases: 15. CDR3 nucleotide sequence: TGTGCCAGCAGCCACCCGGTCCTGGTGGCGGGGGAAAACATTCAGTACTTC. Translated, it gives CASSHPVLVAGENIQYF.

This clone was found once. The chain carries TRBV30 and TRBJ1-1, with D uncertain. The CDR3 runs 13 residues. Germline lookup yields CDR1 GTSNPN and CDR2 SVGIG (reference sequence). Trimming left V 1 base short and J 5 bases short, with 11 bases between. As DNA, the CDR3 is TGTGCCTGGAGTGGGACGGGGAGGACTGAAGCTTTCTTT. Protein sequence: CAWSGTGRTEAFF.

CDR3 nucleotide sequence: TGTGCCAGCAGCTTCGGCGGCGCCTACGAGCAGTACTTC. It codes for CASSFGGAYEQYF. The chain has TRBV7-7 and TRBJ2-7, with D uncertain. The V end was cut by 3 bases, the J end by 2 bases, with 8 bases between. The CDR3 totals 13 residues. The germline V gene has CDR1 SSHAT and CDR2 FNYEAQ (reference sequence).

This chain joins TRBV5-6 and TRBJ2-3; no definite D call. This CDR3 region has 15 residues. V lost 1 base to trimming and J lost 3 bases, with 12 bases between them. CDR1 and CDR2 (germline): SGHDT, YYEEEE. CDR3 in amino acids: CASSLRLIWTDTQYF. CDR3 in DNA: TGTGCCAGCAGCTTGCGGCTGATCTGGACAGATACGCAGTATTTT.

The genes are TRBV5-1 and TRBJ2-2; D possibly corresponds to TRBD2 (6 bases). V was trimmed by 4 bases and J by 7 bases, leaving 11 bases between them. The germline CDR1 and CDR2 sequences are SGHRS and YFSETQ. The CDR3 extends over 13 amino acids. The CDR3 DNA reads TGCGCCAGCAGCCTGGGGGAGGTCGGGGAGCTGTTTTTT. It translates to CASSLGEVGELFF.

This chain uses TRBV29-1 with TRBJ2-1; the D call may be TRBD1 or TRBD2 (5 bases each). The V gene lost 6 bases and the J gene lost 6 bases, with 21 bases spanning the gap. CDR3 length: 15 amino acids. The germline CDR1 and CDR2 sequences are SQVTM and ANQGSEA. CDR3 in DNA: TGCAGCGTAGCCAAGACAGATTCGGAGGCCAATGAGCAGTTCTTC. Translation gives CSVAKTDSEANEQFF.

The V and J genes are TRBV5-1 and TRBJ2-2; a weak D match, TRBD1 (6 bases). The CDR3 contains 17 residues. Trimming removed 0 bases at V and 3 bases at J, with 15 bases between. Germline V gene data show CDR1 as SGHRS and CDR2 as YFSETQ. CDR3 sequence: CASSLGNRAIYTGELFF. CDR3 nucleotides: TGCGCCAGCAGCTTGGGGAACAGGGCCATCTACACCGGGGAGCTGTTTTTT.

This clone has just a few counts. As DNA, the CDR3 is TGTGCCAGCAGTTTTGGCAGGGAGGGAGCGTCTTTGCAGTATTTT. Its protein product is CASSFGREGASLQYF. The chain uses TRBV27 and TRBJ2-3; 7 bases line up with TRBD2. The CDR3 is made up of 15 amino acids. Germline V gene lookup returns CDR1 MNHEY and CDR2 SMNVEV (reference sequence). Trimming cost V 3 bases and J 11 bases; bases outside gene matches: 14.

The chain employs TRBV4-1 and TRBJ2-7; TRBD2 is a possible D gene (6 bases). V gave up 0 bases and J gave up 4 bases, with 10 bases separating them. CDR1 MGHRA and CDR2 YSYEKL come from the germline V gene. This CDR3 region has 14 residues. The chain's CDR3 is CASSQDMEGYEQYF. CDR3 DNA: TGCGCCAGCAGCCAAGATATGGAGGGGTACGAGCAGTACTTC.

The chain couples TRBV5-1 to TRBJ1-4; D is undetermined. Trimming left V 2 bases short and J 0 bases short, with 5 bases between. The CDR3 covers 14 residues. Germline CDR1 is SGHRS and CDR2 is YFSETQ. The CDR3 DNA reads TGCGCCAGCAGCTTCGGGACAACTAATGAAAAACTGTTTTTT. It encodes CASSFGTTNEKLFF.

The chain employs TRBV9 and TRBJ2-1, with unresolved D. The V end was cut by 4 bases, the J end by 8 bases, with 10 bases between. The CDR3 spans 12 residues. CDR1 is SGDLS and CDR2 is YYNGEE in the germline V gene. CDR3 residues: CASSPNAYEQFF. As DNA, the CDR3 is TGTGCCAGCAGCCCGAACGCCTATGAGCAGTTCTTC.

J is TRBJ2-1 and V is TRBV4-1; 10 positions agree with TRBD2. This CDR3 has 15 residues. Germline V lookup: CDR1 MGHRA, CDR2 YSYEKL. After removal of 6 bases from V and 2 bases from J, the junction contained 4 bases not matched to a gene. Here the CDR3 DNA reads TGCGCCAGCAGACCGAGCGGGGGGGCCTACAATGAGCAGTTCTTC. It is translated as CASRPSGGAYNEQFF.

V and J are TRBV19 and TRBJ1-1; TRBD1 agrees at 12 bases. The CDR3 runs 15 residues. The V segment lost 5 bases and the J segment 5 bases; nucleotides outside the gene matches: 6. Per the germline V gene, CDR1 is LNHDA and CDR2 is SQIVND (reference sequence). This CDR3 is CASSRDRGLRTEAFF. The CDR3 nucleotides are TGTGCCAGTAGTCGGGACAGGGGGCTTAGGACTGAAGCTTTCTTT.

The rearrangement joins TRBV5-6 to TRBJ2-3; 7 nucleotides line up with TRBD2. The CDR3 has 17 amino acids. With 0 bases clipped from V and 5 bases from J, the junction kept 12 bases outside the gene matches. The germline V gene has CDR1 SGHDT and CDR2 YYEEEE. The CDR3 loop reads CASSLAGAGVGGDTQYF. DNA of the CDR3: TGTGCCAGCAGCTTGGCTGGGGCGGGAGTCGGGGGAGATACGCAGTATTTT.

J is TRBJ1-4 and V is TRBV19; D unclear. CDR3 length equals 16 residues. V lost 0 bases and J 8 bases, leaving 16 bases between the germline ends. Germline assignment: CDR1 LNHDA and CDR2 SQIVND (reference sequence). CDR3 DNA: TGTGCCAGTAGTATAGAGGCCTTTGTCAGCATCGAAAAACTGTTTTTT. Protein product: CASSIEAFVSIEKLFF.

This chain connects TRBV5-1 to TRBJ2-3; maybe TRBD1 (5 bases). CDR1 is SGHRS and CDR2 is YFSETQ in the germline V gene. The CDR3 has 13 amino acids. V was clipped by 4 bases and J by 5 bases, with 11 bases between them. CDR3: CASSTQGGDTQYF. DNA for the CDR3: TGCGCCAGCAGCACCCAGGGTGGAGATACGCAGTATTTT.